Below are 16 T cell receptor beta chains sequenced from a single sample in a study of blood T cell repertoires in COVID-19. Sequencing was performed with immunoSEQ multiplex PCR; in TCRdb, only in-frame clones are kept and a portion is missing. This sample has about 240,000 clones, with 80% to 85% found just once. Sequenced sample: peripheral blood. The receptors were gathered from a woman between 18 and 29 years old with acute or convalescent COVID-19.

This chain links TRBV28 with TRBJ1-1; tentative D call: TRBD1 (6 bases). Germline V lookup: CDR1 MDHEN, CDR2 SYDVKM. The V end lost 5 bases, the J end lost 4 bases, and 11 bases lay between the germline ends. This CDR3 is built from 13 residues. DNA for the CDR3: TGTGCCAGCAGTCGTCAGGGGAGCACTGAAGCTTTCTTT. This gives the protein CASSRQGSTEAFF.

The CDR3 loop reads CASSQVAPGTPTGGYTF. The CDR3 DNA reads TGTGCCAGCAGCCAAGTAGCGCCAGGCACCCCGACGGGAGGCTACACCTTC. The chain links TRBV3-1 (or the pseudogene TRBV3-2) to TRBJ1-2; D unclear. From germline, CDR1 is LGHDT and CDR2 YNNKEL (reference sequence). V was shortened by 1 base and J by 8 bases, with 23 bases between the two germline ends. The CDR3 is 17 amino acids.

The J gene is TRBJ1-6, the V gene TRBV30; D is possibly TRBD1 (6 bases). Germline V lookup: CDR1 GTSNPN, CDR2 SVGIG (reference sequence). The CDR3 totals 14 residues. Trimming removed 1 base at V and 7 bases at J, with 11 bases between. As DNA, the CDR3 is TGTGCCTGGAGTGAGTTCCAGGGGAATTCACCCCTCCACTTT. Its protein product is CAWSEFQGNSPLHF.

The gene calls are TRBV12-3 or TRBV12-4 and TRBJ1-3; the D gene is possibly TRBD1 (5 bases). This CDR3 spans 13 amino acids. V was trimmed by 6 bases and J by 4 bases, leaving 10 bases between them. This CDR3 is CASRDTIGNTIYF. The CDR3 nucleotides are TGTGCCAGCAGGGACACTATAGGAAACACCATATATTTT.

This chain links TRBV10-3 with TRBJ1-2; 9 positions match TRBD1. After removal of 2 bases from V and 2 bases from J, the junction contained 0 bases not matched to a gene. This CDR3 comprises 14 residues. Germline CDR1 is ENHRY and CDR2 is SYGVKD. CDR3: CAISEGTGNYGYTF. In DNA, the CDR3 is TGTGCCATCAGTGAGGGGACAGGGAACTATGGCTACACCTTC.

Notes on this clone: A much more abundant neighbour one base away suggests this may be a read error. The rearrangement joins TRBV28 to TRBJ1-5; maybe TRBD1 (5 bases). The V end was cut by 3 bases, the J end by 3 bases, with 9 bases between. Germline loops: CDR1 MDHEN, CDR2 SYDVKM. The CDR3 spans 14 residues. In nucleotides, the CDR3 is TGTGCCAGCAGTTTTGGGGGGAACAATCAGCCCCAGCATTTT. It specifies CASSFGGNNQPQHF.

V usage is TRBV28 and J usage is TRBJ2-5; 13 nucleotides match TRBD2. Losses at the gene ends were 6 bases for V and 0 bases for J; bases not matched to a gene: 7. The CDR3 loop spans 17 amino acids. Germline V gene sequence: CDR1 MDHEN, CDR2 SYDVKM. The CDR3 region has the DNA TGTGCCAGCAGGGTCGGACTAGCGGGGGAGTACCAAGAGACCCAGTACTTC. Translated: CASRVGLAGEYQETQYF.

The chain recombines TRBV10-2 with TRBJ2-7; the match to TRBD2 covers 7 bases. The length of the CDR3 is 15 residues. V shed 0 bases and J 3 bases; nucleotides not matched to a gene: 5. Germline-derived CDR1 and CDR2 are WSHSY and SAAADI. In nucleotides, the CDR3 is TGCGCCAGCAGTGAGTCAGGCGGGAGAGGCTACGAGCAGTACTTC. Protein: CASSESGGRGYEQYF.

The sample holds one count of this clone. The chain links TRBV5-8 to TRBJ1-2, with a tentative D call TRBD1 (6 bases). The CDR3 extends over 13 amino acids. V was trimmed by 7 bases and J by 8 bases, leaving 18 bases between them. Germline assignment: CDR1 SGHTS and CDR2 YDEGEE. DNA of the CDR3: TGTGCCAGCCCACTAGGACAGATCGGCGGCTACACCTTC. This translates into CASPLGQIGGYTF.

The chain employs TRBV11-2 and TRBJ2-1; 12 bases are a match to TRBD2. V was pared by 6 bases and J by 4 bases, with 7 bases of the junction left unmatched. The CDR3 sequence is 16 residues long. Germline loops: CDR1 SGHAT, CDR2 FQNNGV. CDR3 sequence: CASSSSGRGVYNEQFF. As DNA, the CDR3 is TGTGCCAGCAGTTCTAGCGGGAGGGGAGTTTACAATGAGCAGTTCTTC.

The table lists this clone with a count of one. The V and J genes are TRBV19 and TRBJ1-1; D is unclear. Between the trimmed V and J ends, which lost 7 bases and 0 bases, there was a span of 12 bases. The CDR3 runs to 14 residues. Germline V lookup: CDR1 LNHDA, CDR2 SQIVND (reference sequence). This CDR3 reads CASKFREMNTEAFF. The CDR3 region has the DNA TGTGCCAGTAAATTCCGGGAAATGAACACTGAAGCTTTCTTT.

This CDR3 reads CASSSLDRDNEKLFF. The CDR3 region has the DNA TGTGCCAGCAGCTCCCTGGACAGGGATAATGAAAAACTGTTTTTT. This sequence joins TRBV11-2 and TRBJ1-4, with TRBD1 identical over 8 bases. V dropped 4 bases and J dropped 4; count of bases not matched to a gene: 5. The CDR3 has 15 amino acids. Germline V lookup: CDR1 SGHAT, CDR2 FQNNGV.

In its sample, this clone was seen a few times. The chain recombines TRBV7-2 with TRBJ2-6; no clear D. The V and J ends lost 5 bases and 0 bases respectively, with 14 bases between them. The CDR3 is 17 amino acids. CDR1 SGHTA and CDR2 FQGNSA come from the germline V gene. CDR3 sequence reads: CASSPLRVSSGANVLTF. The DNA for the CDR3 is TGTGCCAGCAGCCCCCTGAGAGTTAGCTCTGGGGCCAACGTCCTGACTTTC.

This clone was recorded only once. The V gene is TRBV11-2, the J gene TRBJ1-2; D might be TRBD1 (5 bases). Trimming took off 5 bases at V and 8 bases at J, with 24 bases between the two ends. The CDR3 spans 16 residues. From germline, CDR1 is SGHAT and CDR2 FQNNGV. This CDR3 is CASSLNQGGEGEGYTF. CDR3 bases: TGTGCCAGCAGCCTGAATCAAGGCGGGGAAGGGGAAGGCTACACCTTC.

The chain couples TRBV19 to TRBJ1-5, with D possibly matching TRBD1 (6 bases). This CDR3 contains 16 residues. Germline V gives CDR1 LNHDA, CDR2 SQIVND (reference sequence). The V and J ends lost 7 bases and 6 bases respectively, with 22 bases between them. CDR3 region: CASNYLTGGGSQPQHF. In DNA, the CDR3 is TGTGCCAGTAATTACCTCACCGGGGGGGGCAGTCAGCCCCAGCATTTT.

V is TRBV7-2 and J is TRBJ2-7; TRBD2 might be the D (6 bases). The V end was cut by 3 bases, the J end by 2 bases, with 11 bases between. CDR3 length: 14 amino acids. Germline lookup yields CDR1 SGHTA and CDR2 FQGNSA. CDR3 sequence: CASSFVPGAYEQYF. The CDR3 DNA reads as TGTGCCAGCAGCTTTGTTCCGGGAGCCTACGAGCAGTACTTC. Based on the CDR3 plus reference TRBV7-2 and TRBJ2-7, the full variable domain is GAGVSQSPSNKVTEKGKDVELRCDPISGHTALYWYRQSLGQGLEFLIYFQGNSAPDKSGLPSDRFSAERTGGSVSTLTIQRTQQEDSAVYLCASSFVPGAYEQYFGPGTRLTVT.